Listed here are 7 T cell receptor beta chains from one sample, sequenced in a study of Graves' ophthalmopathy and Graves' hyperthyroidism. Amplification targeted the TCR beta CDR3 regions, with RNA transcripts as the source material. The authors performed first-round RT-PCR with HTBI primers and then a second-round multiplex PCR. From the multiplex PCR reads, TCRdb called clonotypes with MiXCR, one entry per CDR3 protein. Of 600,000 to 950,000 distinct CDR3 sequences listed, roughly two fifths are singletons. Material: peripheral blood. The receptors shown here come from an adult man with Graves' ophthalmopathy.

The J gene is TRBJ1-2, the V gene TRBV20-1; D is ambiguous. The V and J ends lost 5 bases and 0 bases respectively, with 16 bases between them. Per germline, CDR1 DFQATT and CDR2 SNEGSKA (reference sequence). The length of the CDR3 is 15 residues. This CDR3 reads CSAGKPVGTNYGYTF. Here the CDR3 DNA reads TGCAGTGCTGGGAAACCGGTCGGCACTAACTATGGCTACACCTTC.

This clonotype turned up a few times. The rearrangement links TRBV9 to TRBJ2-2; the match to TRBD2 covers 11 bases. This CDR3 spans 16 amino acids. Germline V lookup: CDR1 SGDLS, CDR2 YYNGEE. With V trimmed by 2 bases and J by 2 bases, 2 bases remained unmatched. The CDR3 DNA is TGTGCCAGCAGCGTCGGGACTAGCGGAAACACCGGGGAGCTGTTTTTT. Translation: CASSVGTSGNTGELFF.

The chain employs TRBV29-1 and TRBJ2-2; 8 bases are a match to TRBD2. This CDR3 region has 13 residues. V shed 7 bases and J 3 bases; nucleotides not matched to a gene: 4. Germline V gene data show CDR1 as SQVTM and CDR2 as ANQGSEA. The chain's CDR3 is CSGETSDTGELFF. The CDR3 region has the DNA TGCAGCGGGGAGACTAGCGACACCGGGGAGCTGTTTTTT.

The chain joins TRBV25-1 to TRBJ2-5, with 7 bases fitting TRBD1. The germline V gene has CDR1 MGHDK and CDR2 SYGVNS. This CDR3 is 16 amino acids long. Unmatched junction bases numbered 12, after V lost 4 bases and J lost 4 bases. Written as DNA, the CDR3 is TGTGCCAGCAGTGTACGGGGACAGAGTTCGGTAGAGACCCAGTACTTC. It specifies CASSVRGQSSVETQYF.

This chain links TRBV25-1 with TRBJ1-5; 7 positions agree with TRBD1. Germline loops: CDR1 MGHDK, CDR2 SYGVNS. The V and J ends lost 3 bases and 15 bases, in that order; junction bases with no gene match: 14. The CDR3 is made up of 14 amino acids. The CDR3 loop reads CASSELTGWGERHF. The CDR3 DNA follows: TGTGCCAGCAGTGAGTTGACAGGGTGGGGAGAACGGCATTTT.

Here the CDR3 reads CASRKAGVNQETQYF. For the CDR3, the DNA is TGTGCCAGCAGGAAAGCGGGAGTAAACCAAGAGACCCAGTACTTC. V gene TRBV27 combines with J gene TRBJ2-5; 8 nucleotides line up with TRBD2. Looked up from germline, CDR1 is MNHEY and CDR2 is SMNVEV (reference sequence). This CDR3 has 15 residues. V lost 6 bases, J lost 0 bases, and 6 bases stayed unmatched.

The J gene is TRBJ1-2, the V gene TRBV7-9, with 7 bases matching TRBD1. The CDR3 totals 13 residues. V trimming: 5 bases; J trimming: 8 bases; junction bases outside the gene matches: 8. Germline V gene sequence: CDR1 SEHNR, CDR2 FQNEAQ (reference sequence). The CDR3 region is CASSIGTARGYTF. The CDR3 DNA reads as TGTGCCAGCAGCATAGGGACAGCTCGGGGCTACACCTTC.